The source of this T cell receptor (beta chain) is a study of regulatory T cells in long-lasting Graves disease. General observations from the study: Possibly, too few samples lowered accuracy. Persistent disease favored TRBV28, TRBJ1-2 and TRBJ2-5.

The table lists this clonotype with many counts. Antigen specificity is unknown. Arm-PCR with iRepertoire HTBI primers amplified the CDR3 regions for these TCR beta libraries. MiXCR, applied by TCRdb to the multiplex PCR reads, yields one record per CDR3 protein. Of about half a million distinct CDR3 sequences listed, 12% are singletons. Indicated time point: newly diagnosed GD, antithyroid drugs for less than 3 months. Construction of the TCR library relied on RNA isolated from PBMCs. Germline lookup yields CDR1 SNHLY and CDR2 FYNNEI. The ends were cut back, 2 bases at V and 0 bases at J, with 11 bases in the middle. CDR3 size: 15 residues. These records were also assigned to another study, of T cells in Graves' hyperthyroidism and ophthalmopathy. In that study: Patients between 18 and 65 years old had hyperthyroidism, newly diagnosed and lasting under 2 months. The primer set for the first-round RT-PCR of the TCR CDR3 was HTBI.

The genes are TRBV2 and TRBJ2-7; D unresolved. This sequence originates from a woman aged 25 to 39 with Graves disease. The sample in question was peripheral blood mononuclear cells (PBMCs), obtained at new diagnosis, from a patient treated with antithyroid drugs. The CDR3 is CASSESSESSYEQYF. CDR3 nucleotide sequence: TGTGCCAGCAGTGAATCCAGCGAAAGCTCCTACGAGCAGTACTTC.